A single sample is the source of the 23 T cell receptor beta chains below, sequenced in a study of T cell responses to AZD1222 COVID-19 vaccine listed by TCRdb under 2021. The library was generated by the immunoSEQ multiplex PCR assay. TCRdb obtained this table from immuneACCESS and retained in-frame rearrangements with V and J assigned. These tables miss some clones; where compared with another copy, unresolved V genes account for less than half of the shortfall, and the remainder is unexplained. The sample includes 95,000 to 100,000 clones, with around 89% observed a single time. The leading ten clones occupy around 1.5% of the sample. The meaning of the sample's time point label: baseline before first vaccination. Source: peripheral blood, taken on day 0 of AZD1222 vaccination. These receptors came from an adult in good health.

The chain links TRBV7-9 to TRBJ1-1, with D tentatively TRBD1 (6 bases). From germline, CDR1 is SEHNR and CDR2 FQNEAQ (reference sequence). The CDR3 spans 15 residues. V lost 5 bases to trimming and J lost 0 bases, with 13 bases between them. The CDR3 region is CASSPGDLMNTEAFF. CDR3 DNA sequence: TGTGCCAGCAGCCCAGGGGACCTAATGAACACTGAAGCTTTCTTT. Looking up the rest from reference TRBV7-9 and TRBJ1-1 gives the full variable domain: DTGVSQNPRHKITKRGQNVTFRCDPISEHNRLYWYRQTLGQGPEFLTYFQNEAQLEKSRLLSDRFSAERPKGSFSTLEIQRTEQGDSAMYLCASSPGDLMNTEAFFGQGTRLTVV.

CDR3 in amino acids: CASSKDENTEAFF. The CDR3 DNA reads as TGTGCCAGCTCAAAGGACGAGAACACTGAAGCTTTCTTT. This chain uses TRBV18 with TRBJ1-1; D unclear. Trimming took 5 bases from V and 1 from J, leaving 8 bases between them. Germline V gene lookup returns CDR1 KGHSH and CDR2 LQKENI. The CDR3 has 13 amino acids. Supplemented by reference TRBV18 and TRBJ1-1, the full variable domain reads NAGVMQNPRHLVRRRGQEARLRCSPMKGHSHVYWYRQLPEEGLKFMVYLQKENIIDESGMPKERFSAEFPKEGPSILRIQQVVRGDSAAYFCASSKDENTEAFFGQGTRLTVV.

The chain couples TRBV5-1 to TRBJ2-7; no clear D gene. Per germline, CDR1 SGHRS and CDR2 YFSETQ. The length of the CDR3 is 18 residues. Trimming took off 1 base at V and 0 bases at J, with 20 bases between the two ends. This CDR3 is CASSLSIGLQVNSYEQYF. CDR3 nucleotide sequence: TGCGCCAGCAGCTTGTCTATAGGTTTGCAGGTCAACTCCTACGAGCAGTACTTC.

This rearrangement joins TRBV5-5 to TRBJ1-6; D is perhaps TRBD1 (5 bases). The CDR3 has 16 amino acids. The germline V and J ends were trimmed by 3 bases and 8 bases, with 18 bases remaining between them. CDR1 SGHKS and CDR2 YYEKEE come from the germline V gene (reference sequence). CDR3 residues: CASSSTGATGDSPLHF. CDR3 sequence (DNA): TGTGCCAGCAGCTCAACCGGGGCCACCGGAGATTCACCCCTCCACTTT.

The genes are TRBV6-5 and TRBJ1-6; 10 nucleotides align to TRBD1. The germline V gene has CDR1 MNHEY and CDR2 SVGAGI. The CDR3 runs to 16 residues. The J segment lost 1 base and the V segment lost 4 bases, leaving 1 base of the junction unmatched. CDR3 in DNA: TGTGCCAGCAGTTGGACAGGGGGTTCCTATAATTCACCCCTCCACTTT. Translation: CASSWTGGSYNSPLHF.

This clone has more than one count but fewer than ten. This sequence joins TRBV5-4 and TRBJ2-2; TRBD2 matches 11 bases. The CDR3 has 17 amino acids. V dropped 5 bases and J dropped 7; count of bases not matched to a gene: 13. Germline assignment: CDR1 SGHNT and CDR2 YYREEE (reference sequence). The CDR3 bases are TGTGCCAGCAGGACCCGAGGTAGCGGGGGGGATAGCGGGGAGCTGTTTTTT. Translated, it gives CASRTRGSGGDSGELFF.

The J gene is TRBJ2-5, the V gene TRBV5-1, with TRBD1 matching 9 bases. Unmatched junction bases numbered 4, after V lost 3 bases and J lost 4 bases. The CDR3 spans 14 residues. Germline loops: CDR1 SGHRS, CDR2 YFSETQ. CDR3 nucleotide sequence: TGCGCCAGCAGCTATACAGGGGGCGGAGAGACCCAGTACTTC. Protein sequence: CASSYTGGGETQYF.

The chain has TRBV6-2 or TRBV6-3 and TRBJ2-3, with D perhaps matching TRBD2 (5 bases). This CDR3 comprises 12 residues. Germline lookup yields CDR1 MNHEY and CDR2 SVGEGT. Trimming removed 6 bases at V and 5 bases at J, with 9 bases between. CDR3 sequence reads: CASSLLGDTQYF. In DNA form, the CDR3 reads TGTGCCAGCAGCCTACTAGGAGATACGCAGTATTTT.

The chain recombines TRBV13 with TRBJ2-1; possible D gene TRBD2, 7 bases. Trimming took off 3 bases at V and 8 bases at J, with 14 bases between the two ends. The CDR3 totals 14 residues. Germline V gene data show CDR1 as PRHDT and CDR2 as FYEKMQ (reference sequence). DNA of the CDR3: TGTGCCAGCAGCTTGAGTGGGGGGGCACATGAGCAGTTCTTC. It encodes CASSLSGGAHEQFF.

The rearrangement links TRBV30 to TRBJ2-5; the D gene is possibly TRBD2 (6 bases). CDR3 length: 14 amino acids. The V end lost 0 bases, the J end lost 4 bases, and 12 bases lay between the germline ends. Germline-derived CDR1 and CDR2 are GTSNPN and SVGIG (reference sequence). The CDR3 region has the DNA TGTGCCTGGAGTGTAGGGTCTAGCGCAGAGACCCAGTACTTC. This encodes CAWSVGSSAETQYF.

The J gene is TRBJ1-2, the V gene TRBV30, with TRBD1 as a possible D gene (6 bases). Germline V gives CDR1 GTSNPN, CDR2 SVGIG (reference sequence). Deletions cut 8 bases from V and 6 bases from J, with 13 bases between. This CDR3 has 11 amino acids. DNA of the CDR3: TGTGCCCAAACGAAGGGGGATGGCTACACCTTC. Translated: CAQTKGDGYTF.

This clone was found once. CDR3 protein: CASRWSGNTEAFF. The CDR3 bases are TGTGCCAGCAGGTGGAGCGGGAACACTGAAGCTTTCTTT. V and J are TRBV7-9 and TRBJ1-1, with no clear D. This CDR3 spans 13 amino acids. The V gene lost 6 bases and the J gene lost 1 base, with 9 bases spanning the gap. Germline CDR1 and CDR2: SEHNR and FQNEAQ (reference sequence). The full variable domain, with the rest looked up from reference TRBV7-9 and TRBJ1-1, is DTGVSQNPRHKITKRGQNVTFRCDPISEHNRLYWYRQTLGQGPEFLTYFQNEAQLEKSRLLSDRFSAERPKGSFSTLEIQRTEQGDSAMYLCASRWSGNTEAFFGQGTRLTVV.

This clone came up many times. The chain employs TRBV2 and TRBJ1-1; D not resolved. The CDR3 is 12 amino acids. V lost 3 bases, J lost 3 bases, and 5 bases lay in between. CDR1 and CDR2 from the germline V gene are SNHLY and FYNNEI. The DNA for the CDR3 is TGTGCCAGCAGTGAGGAGTACACTGAAGCTTTCTTT. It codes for CASSEEYTEAFF. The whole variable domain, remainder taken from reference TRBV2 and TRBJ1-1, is EPEVTQTPSHQVTQMGQEVILRCVPISNHLYFYWYRQILGQKVEFLVSFYNNEISEKSEIFDDQFSVERPDGSNFTLKIRSTKLEDSAMYFCASSEEYTEAFFGQGTRLTVV.

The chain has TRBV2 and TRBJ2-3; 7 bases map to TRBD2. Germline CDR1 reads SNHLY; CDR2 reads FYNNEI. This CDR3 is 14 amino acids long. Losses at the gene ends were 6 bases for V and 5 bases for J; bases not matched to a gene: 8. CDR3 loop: CASRATGTKDTQYF. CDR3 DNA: TGTGCCAGCAGGGCAACCGGGACTAAAGATACGCAGTATTTT.

The CDR3 nucleotides read TGTGCCAGCTCAGTTACTTTACAGAAAAACACTGAAGCTTTCTTT. Translation: CASSVTLQKNTEAFF. The genes are TRBV28 and TRBJ1-1; no firm D call. The CDR3 is 15 amino acids. Trimming left V 8 bases short and J 2 bases short, with 18 bases between. CDR1 MDHEN and CDR2 SYDVKM come from the germline V gene.

The CDR3 protein is CASRSLDRGNWEQYF. The CDR3 nucleotides read TGTGCCAGCAGGTCCCTCGACAGGGGGAATTGGGAGCAGTACTTC. The rearrangement links TRBV6-5 to TRBJ2-7; TRBD1 matches at 9 bases. With V trimmed by 6 bases and J by 7 bases, 13 bases remained unmatched. This CDR3 is 15 amino acids long. Germline CDR1 MNHEY, CDR2 SVGAGI.

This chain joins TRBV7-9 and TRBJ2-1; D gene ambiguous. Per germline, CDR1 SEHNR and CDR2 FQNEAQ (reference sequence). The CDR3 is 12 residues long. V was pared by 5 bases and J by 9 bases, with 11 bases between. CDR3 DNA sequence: TGTGCCAGCAGCCCTCTAGGTGGTGAGCAGTTCTTC. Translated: CASSPLGGEQFF.

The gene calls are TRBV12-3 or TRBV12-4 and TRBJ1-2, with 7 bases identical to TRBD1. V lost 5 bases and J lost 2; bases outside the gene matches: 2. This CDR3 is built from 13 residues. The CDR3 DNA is TGTGCCAGCAGTCGGGACAGCAACTATGGCTACACCTTC. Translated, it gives CASSRDSNYGYTF.

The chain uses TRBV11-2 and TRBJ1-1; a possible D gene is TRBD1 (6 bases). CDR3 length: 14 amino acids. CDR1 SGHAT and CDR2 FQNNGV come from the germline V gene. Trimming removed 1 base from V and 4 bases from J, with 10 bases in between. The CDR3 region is CASSLGRGSTEAFF. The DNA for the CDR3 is TGTGCCAGCAGCTTAGGCAGGGGATCCACTGAAGCTTTCTTT.

This chain's CDR3 is CASSLEDPDRNADYTF. The CDR3 DNA follows: TGTGCCAGCAGCTTAGAAGACCCGGACAGGAACGCCGACTACACCTTC. The chain couples TRBV7-8 to TRBJ1-2, with 7 bases identical to TRBD1. The CDR3 totals 16 residues. Trimming took 1 base from V and 10 from J; bases not matched to a gene: 15. Per germline, CDR1 SGHVS and CDR2 FQNEAQ.

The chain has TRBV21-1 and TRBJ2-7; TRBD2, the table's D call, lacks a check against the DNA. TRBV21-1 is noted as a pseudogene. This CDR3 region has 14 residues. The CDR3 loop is CASSYARVADEQYF. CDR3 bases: TGTGCCAGCAGCTATGCGCGGGTAGCCGACGAGCAGTACTTC.

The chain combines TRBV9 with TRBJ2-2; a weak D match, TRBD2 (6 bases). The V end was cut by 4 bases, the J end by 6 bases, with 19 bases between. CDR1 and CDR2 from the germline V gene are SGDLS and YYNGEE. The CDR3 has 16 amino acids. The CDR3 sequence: CASSLGLSATPGELFF. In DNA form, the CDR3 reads TGTGCCAGCAGCCTAGGACTATCCGCCACGCCCGGGGAGCTGTTTTTT.

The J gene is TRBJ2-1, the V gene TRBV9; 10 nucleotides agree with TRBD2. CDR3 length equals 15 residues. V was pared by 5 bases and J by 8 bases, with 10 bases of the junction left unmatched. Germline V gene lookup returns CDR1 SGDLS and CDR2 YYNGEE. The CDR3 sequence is CASSFVGSGGYEQFF. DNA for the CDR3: TGTGCCAGCAGTTTCGTAGGTAGCGGGGGGTATGAGCAGTTCTTC.